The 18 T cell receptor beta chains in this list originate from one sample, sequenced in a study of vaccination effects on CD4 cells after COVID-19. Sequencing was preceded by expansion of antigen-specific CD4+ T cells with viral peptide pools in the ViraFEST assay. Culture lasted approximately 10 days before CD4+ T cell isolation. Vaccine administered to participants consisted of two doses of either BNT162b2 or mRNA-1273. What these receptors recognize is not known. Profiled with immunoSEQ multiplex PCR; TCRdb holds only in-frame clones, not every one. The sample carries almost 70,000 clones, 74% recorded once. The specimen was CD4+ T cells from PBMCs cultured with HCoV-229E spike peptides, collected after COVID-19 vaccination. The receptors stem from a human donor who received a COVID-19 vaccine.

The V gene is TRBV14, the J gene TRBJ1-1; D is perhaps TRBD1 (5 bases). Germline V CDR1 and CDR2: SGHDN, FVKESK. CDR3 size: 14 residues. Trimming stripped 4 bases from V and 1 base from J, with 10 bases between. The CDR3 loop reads CASSRRQQNTEAFF. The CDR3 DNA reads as TGTGCCAGCAGCCGTCGACAGCAGAACACTGAAGCTTTCTTT.

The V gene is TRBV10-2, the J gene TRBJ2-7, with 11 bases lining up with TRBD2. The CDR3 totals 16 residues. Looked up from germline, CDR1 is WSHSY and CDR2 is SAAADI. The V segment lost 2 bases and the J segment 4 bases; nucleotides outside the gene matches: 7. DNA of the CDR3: TGCGCCAGCAGTGAGATCCCGGGACTAGCGGAATACGAGCAGTACGTC. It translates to CASSEIPGLAEYEQYV.

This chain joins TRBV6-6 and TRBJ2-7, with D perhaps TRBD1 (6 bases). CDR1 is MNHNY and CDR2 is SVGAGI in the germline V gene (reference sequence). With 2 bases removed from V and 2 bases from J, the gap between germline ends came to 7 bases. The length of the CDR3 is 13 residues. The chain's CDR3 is CASSYGTTYEQYV. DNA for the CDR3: TGTGCCAGCAGTTACGGGACAACCTACGAGCAGTACGTC.

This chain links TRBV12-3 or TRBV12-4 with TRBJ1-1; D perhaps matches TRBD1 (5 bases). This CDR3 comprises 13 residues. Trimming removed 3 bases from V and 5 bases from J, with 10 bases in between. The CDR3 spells CASSFGAGTEAFF. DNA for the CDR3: TGTGCCAGCAGTTTTGGGGCGGGGACTGAAGCTTTCTTT.

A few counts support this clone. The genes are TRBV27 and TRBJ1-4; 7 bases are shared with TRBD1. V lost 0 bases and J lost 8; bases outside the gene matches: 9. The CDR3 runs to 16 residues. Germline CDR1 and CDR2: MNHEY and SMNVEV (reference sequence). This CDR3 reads CASSLSGWQGDEKLFF. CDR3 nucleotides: TGTGCCAGCAGTTTATCGGGGTGGCAGGGGGACGAAAAACTGTTTTTT. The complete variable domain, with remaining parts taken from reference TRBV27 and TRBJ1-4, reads EAQVTQNPRYLITVTGKKLTVTCSQNMNHEYMSWYRQDPGLGLRQIYYSMNVEVTDKGDVPEGYKVSRKEKRNFPLILESPSPNQTSLYFCASSLSGWQGDEKLFFGSGTQLSVL.

CDR3 in amino acids: CASSIDINQPQHF. The CDR3 nucleotides read TGTGCCAGCAGCATCGACATTAACCAGCCCCAGCATTTT. This chain links TRBV2 with TRBJ1-5; the D is unclear. The germline gives CDR1 SNHLY, CDR2 FYNNEI. V shed 6 bases and J shed 7 bases, with 13 bases lying between them. This CDR3 has 13 amino acids.

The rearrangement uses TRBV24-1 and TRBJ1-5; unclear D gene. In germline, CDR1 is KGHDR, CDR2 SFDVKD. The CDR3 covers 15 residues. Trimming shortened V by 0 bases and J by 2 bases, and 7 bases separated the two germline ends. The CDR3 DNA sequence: TGTGCCACCAGTGATTTGTCCGGGGGCAATCAGCCCCAGCATTTT. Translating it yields CATSDLSGGNQPQHF.

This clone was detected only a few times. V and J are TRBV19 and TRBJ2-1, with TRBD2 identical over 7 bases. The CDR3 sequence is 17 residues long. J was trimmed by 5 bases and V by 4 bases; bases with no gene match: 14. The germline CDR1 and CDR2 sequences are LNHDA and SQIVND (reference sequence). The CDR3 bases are TGTGCCAGTAGTACGAGGCCGGGGCGGGGGTACCACAATGAGCAGTTCTTC. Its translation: CASSTRPGRGYHNEQFF.

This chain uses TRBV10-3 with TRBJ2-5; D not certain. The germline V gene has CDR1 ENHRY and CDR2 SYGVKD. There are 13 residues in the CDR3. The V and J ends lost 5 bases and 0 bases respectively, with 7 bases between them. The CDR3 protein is CAISSVYQETQYF. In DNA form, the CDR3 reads TGTGCCATCAGTTCAGTTTACCAAGAGACCCAGTACTTC.

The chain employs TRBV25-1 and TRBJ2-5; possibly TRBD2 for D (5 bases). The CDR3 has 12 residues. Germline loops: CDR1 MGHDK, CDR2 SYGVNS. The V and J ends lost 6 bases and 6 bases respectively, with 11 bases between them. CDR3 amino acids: CASRAGMKTQYF. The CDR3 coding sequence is TGTGCCAGCAGGGCCGGGATGAAGACCCAGTACTTC.

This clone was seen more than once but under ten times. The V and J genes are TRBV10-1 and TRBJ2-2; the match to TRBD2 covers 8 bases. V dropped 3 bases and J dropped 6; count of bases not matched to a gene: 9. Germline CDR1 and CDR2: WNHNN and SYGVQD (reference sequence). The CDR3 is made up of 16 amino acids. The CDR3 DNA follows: TGCGCCAGCAGTGACCATTCCCCGGGACTAGCCGGGGAGCTGTTTTTT. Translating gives CASSDHSPGLAGELFF.

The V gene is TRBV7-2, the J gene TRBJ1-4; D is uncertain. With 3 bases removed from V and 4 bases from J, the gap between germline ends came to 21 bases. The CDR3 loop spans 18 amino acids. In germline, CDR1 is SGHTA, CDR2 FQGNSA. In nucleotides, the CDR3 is TGTGCCAGCAGCTTCAGCCCCAAATCACCCCTATTTAATGAAAAACTGTTTTTT. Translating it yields CASSFSPKSPLFNEKLFF.

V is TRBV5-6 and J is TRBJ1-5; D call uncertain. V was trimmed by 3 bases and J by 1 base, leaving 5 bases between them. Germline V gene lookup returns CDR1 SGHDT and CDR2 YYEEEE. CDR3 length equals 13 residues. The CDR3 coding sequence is TGTGCCAGCAGCTACCGGAGCAATCAGCCCCAGCATTTT. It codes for CASSYRSNQPQHF.

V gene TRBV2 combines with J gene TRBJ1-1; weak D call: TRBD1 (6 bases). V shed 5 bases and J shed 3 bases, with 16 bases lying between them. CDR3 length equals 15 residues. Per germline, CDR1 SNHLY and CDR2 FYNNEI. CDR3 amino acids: CASSRLNRVDTEAFF. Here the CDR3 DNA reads TGTGCCAGCAGTAGATTAAACAGGGTTGACACTGAAGCTTTCTTT.

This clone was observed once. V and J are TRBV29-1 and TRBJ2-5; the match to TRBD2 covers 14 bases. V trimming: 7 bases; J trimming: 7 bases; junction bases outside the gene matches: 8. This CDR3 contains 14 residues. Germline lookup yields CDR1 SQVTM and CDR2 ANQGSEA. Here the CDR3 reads CSGRLAGGIGTQYF. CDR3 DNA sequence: TGCAGCGGACGACTAGCGGGGGGGATCGGGACCCAGTACTTC. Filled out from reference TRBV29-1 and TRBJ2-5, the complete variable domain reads SAVISQKPSRDICQRGTSLTIQCQVDSQVTMMFWYRQQPGQSLTLIATANQGSEATYESGFVIDKFPISRPNLTFSTLTVSNMSPEDSSIYLCSGRLAGGIGTQYFGPGTRLLVL.

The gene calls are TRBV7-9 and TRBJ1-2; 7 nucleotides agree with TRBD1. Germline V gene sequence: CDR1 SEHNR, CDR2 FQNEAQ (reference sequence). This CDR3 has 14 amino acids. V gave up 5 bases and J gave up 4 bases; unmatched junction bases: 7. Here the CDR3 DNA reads TGTGCCAGCAGCGAACGGACAGGTTCCTATGGCTACACCTTC. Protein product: CASSERTGSYGYTF. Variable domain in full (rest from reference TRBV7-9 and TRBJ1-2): DTGVSQNPRHKITKRGQNVTFRCDPISEHNRLYWYRQTLGQGPEFLTYFQNEAQLEKSRLLSDRFSAERPKGSFSTLEIQRTEQGDSAMYLCASSERTGSYGYTFGSGTRLTVV.

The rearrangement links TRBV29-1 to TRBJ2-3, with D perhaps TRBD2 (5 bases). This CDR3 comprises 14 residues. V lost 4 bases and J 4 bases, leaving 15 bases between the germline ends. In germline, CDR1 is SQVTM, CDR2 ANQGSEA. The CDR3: CSVGGYLLADTQYF. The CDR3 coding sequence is TGCAGCGTTGGAGGGTACCTCTTGGCAGATACGCAGTATTTT.

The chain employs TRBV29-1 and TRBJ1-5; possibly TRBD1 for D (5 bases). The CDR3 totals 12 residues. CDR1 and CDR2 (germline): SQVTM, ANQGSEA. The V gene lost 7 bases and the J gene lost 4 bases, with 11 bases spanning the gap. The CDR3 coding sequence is TGCAGCGCCCAGGGACCGAATCAGCCCCAGCATTTT. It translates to CSAQGPNQPQHF.